This TCR beta chain was found in a study of blood T cell repertoires in COVID-19. Looking at the study overall: Samples representing acute and convalescent COVID-19 were sourced from the United States, Italy and Spain. Sources were T cells, B-cell-depleted T cells, or PBMCs; the material itself was cDNA or gDNA.

The protocol was immunoSEQ multiplex PCR, while the TCRdb copy is restricted to in-frame clones and leaves out a portion. The sample lists 200,000 or so clones, over 75% occurring once. Unmatched junction bases numbered 3, after V lost 3 bases and J lost 0 bases. CDR3 length: 15 residues. The germline CDR1 and CDR2 sequences are SGDLS and YYNGEE. What was sequenced was peripheral blood. This TCR came from a man at least 80 years old with acute or convalescent COVID-19. V usage is TRBV9 and J usage is TRBJ2-3, with 8 bases that match TRBD1. The CDR3 DNA reads as TGTGCCAGCAGCGCCTGGACAGGGAGCACAGATACGCAGTATTTT. It specifies CASSAWTGSTDTQYF. The entire variable domain, with the rest obtained from reference TRBV9 and TRBJ2-3, is as follows: DSGVTQTPKHLITATGQRVTLRCSPRSGDLSVYWYQQSLDQGLQFLIQYYNGEERAKGNILERFSAQQFPDLHSELNLSSLELGDSALYFCASSAWTGSTDTQYFGPGTRLTVL.